The 18 T cell receptor beta chains presented below share a single source sample, sequenced in a study of blood T cell repertoires in COVID-19. The method was immunoSEQ multiplex PCR; TCRdb's version includes in-frame clones alone and lacks a portion of them. In the table there are about 130,000 clones, 85% of which are singletons. The sequencing sample was made of peripheral blood. The receptors come from an elderly man with active or convalescent COVID-19.

Details on this clone: In the same sample, other DNA sequences code for this CDR3. This sequence joins TRBV28 and TRBJ2-7; D is unresolved. Per the germline V gene, CDR1 is MDHEN and CDR2 is SYDVKM. V shed 6 bases and J shed 2 bases, with 14 bases lying between them. This CDR3 is 14 amino acids long. CDR3 DNA sequence: TGTGCCAGCAGAACTTCCATCCCCCCCTACGAGCAGTACTTC. The encoded protein is CASRTSIPPYEQYF.

Points on this clone: The sample contains more than one DNA sequence encoding this CDR3. The J gene is TRBJ2-5, the V gene TRBV2; the match to TRBD1 covers 8 bases. V gave up 6 bases and J gave up 5 bases; unmatched junction bases: 2. Germline V gene sequence: CDR1 SNHLY, CDR2 FYNNEI. The CDR3 is 12 residues long. The CDR3 DNA is TGTGCCAGCAGCACAGGGGGGGAGACCCAGTACTTC. Translated: CASSTGGETQYF.

A few counts support this clone. V is TRBV5-1 and J is TRBJ1-1; 9 positions agree with TRBD1. V was pared by 4 bases and J by 1 base, with 5 bases of the junction left unmatched. This CDR3 has 15 residues. In germline, CDR1 is SGHRS, CDR2 YFSETQ. Here the CDR3 reads CASSRGDRENTEAFF. CDR3 DNA: TGCGCCAGCAGCAGAGGGGACAGGGAGAACACTGAAGCTTTCTTT.

This clone has a single count. V and J are TRBV11-2 and TRBJ2-7; maybe TRBD1 (5 bases). The CDR3 runs to 15 residues. Per the germline V gene, CDR1 is SGHAT and CDR2 is FQNNGV. Between the trimmed V and J ends, which lost 1 base and 3 bases, there was a span of 13 bases. The CDR3 DNA reads TGTGCCAGCAGCTTAGGATCAGGGCACGGCTACGAGCAGTACTTC. Translating it yields CASSLGSGHGYEQYF.

This chain uses TRBV6-5 with TRBJ2-1; the match to TRBD2 covers 12 bases. Germline V gene data show CDR1 as MNHEY and CDR2 as SVGAGI. V lost 2 bases, J lost 9 bases, and 8 bases stayed unmatched. CDR3 length: 16 amino acids. The CDR3 sequence is CASSYPGLAGNIEQFF. The CDR3 DNA sequence: TGTGCCAGCAGTTACCCCGGACTAGCGGGAAATATTGAGCAGTTCTTC.

This clone was seen a few times. The chain joins TRBV14 to TRBJ2-7; a weak D match, TRBD2 (6 bases). Between the trimmed V and J ends, which lost 7 bases and 6 bases, there was a span of 16 bases. The germline V gene has CDR1 SGHDN and CDR2 FVKESK. The CDR3 length is 13 residues. Here the CDR3 reads CASMRLGSLEQYF. In DNA form, the CDR3 reads TGTGCCAGCATGAGACTAGGATCTCTCGAGCAGTACTTC.

The chain couples TRBV2 to TRBJ2-4; 9 positions match TRBD1. V dropped 1 base and J dropped 8; count of bases not matched to a gene: 6. The CDR3 totals 15 residues. Germline assignment: CDR1 SNHLY and CDR2 FYNNEI. DNA of the CDR3: TGTGCCAGCAGTGAAGGGACAGGGGAGGTGGACATTCAGTACTTC. As protein: CASSEGTGEVDIQYF.

The rearrangement joins TRBV7-9 to TRBJ2-7; possible D gene TRBD2, 5 bases. The length of the CDR3 is 13 residues. CDR1 is SEHNR, CDR2 FQNEAQ, per germline (reference sequence). V lost 1 base, J lost 5 bases, and 9 bases lay in between. The CDR3 DNA reads as TGTGCCAGCAGCTTAGATACGGGGAACGAGCAGTACTTC. Its translation: CASSLDTGNEQYF.

The chain uses TRBV6-5 and TRBJ2-7; 7 bases align to TRBD1. CDR3 size: 14 residues. With 5 bases clipped from V and 4 bases from J, the junction kept 8 bases outside the gene matches. Germline CDR1 is MNHEY and CDR2 is SVGAGI. CDR3 bases: TGTGCCAGCAGTACCCCGGGACAGCTTTACGAGCAGTACTTC. It yields the protein CASSTPGQLYEQYF.

The V and J genes are TRBV19 and TRBJ1-2; 11 nucleotides agree with TRBD1. Germline trimming cut 4 bases from V and 5 bases from J; bases unmatched to any gene: 9. Germline CDR1 is LNHDA and CDR2 is SQIVND (reference sequence). The CDR3 has 16 amino acids. In nucleotides, the CDR3 is TGTGCCAGTAGTAACCGTGGACAGGGGGCTTCTTATGGCTACACCTTC. This sequence encodes CASSNRGQGASYGYTF.

The chain carries TRBV18 and TRBJ2-1; tentative D call: TRBD2 (7 bases). Trimming cost V 2 bases and J 7 bases, with 15 bases left between them. The CDR3 is 15 amino acids. In germline, CDR1 is KGHSH, CDR2 LQKENI. The CDR3 DNA sequence: TGTGCCAGCTCACCAGAAGGGGGGGTGTGGAATGAGCAGTTCTTC. It codes for CASSPEGGVWNEQFF. The complete variable domain, with remaining parts taken from reference TRBV18 and TRBJ2-1, reads NAGVMQNPRHLVRRRGQEARLRCSPMKGHSHVYWYRQLPEEGLKFMVYLQKENIIDESGMPKERFSAEFPKEGPSILRIQQVVRGDSAAYFCASSPEGGVWNEQFFGPGTRLTVL.

This chain joins TRBV2 and TRBJ1-1; no clear D gene. This CDR3 region has 14 residues. The germline V and J ends were trimmed by 6 bases and 0 bases, with 11 bases remaining between them. Germline CDR1 SNHLY, CDR2 FYNNEI. The CDR3 DNA follows: TGTGCCAGCAGCCGATGGACTATGAACACTGAAGCTTTCTTT. The encoded protein is CASSRWTMNTEAFF.

The chain couples TRBV27 to TRBJ2-7; 7 bases map to TRBD1. The CDR3 is made up of 14 amino acids. The V segment lost 5 bases and the J segment 2 bases; nucleotides outside the gene matches: 6. Germline V gives CDR1 MNHEY, CDR2 SMNVEV (reference sequence). The CDR3 DNA reads as TGTGCCAGCAGTAGAAGACAGGGTACCTACGAGCAGTACTTC. As protein: CASSRRQGTYEQYF.

The chain combines TRBV5-1 with TRBJ2-1, with D unresolved. The CDR3 spans 15 residues. Germline CDR1 reads SGHRS; CDR2 reads YFSETQ. Trimming removed 0 bases at V and 0 bases at J, with 7 bases between. CDR3 sequence: CASSLDRSSYNEQFF. CDR3 coding DNA: TGCGCCAGCAGCTTGGACAGAAGCTCCTACAATGAGCAGTTCTTC.

The V gene is TRBV7-6, the J gene TRBJ2-2; 8 positions agree with TRBD2. The CDR3 extends over 15 amino acids. Germline V gives CDR1 SGHVS, CDR2 FNYEAQ. Unmatched junction bases numbered 4, after V lost 0 bases and J lost 7 bases. The CDR3 here is CASSLASGTSGELFF. DNA of the CDR3: TGTGCCAGCAGCTTAGCTAGCGGGACGAGCGGGGAGCTGTTTTTT. Full variable domain (outside the CDR3, taken from reference TRBV7-6 and TRBJ2-2): GAGVSQSPRYKVTKRGQDVALRCDPISGHVSLYWYRQALGQGPEFLTYFNYEAQQDKSGLPNDRFSAERPEGSISTLTIQRTEQRDSAMYRCASSLASGTSGELFFGEGSRLTVL.

This clone was seen only once. The V gene is TRBV6-1, the J gene TRBJ1-5; D may be TRBD1 (6 bases). V was clipped by 4 bases and J by 0 bases, with 13 bases between them. The CDR3 extends over 16 amino acids. Germline V gene lookup returns CDR1 MNHNS and CDR2 SASEGT. The CDR3: CASSGQQGSSNQPQHF. The CDR3, as DNA: TGTGCCAGCAGTGGACAACAGGGATCTAGCAATCAGCCCCAGCATTTT.

The V call is TRBV7-9, the J call TRBJ1-2, with 7 bases that match TRBD1. Germline CDR1 reads SEHNR; CDR2 reads FQNEAQ (reference sequence). This CDR3 contains 12 residues. Unmatched junction bases numbered 5, after V lost 5 bases and J lost 8 bases. Written as DNA, the CDR3 is TGTGCCAGCAGCCAGACAGGGTCCGGCTACACCTTC. Protein product: CASSQTGSGYTF.

The table lists this clone with a count of one. The rearrangement links TRBV5-1 to TRBJ2-1; the match to TRBD2 covers 13 bases. V shed 4 bases and J 9 bases; nucleotides not matched to a gene: 10. This CDR3 region has 16 residues. Per germline, CDR1 SGHRS and CDR2 YFSETQ. For the CDR3, the DNA is TGCGCCAGCAGCCCACGAACTAGCGGGGGGGCCGGTGAGCAGTTCTTC. Protein product: CASSPRTSGGAGEQFF.